Listed here are 12 T cell receptor beta chains from one sample, sequenced in a study of cytotoxic CD8 clonotypes in ibrutinib-treated CLL. Sequencing used immunoSEQ multiplex PCR; TCRdb keeps in-frame clones, though not all of them. The repertoire holds fewer than 400,000 clones, with under 70% as singletons. Here the sequenced sample was PBMCs, taken after 36 months of ibrutinib treatment. All receptors come from a human donor with chronic lymphocytic leukemia.

The rearrangement links TRBV28 to TRBJ1-4; no firm D call. Germline V CDR1 and CDR2: MDHEN, SYDVKM. The length of the CDR3 is 13 residues. V was clipped by 1 base and J by 8 bases, with 8 bases between them. The CDR3 DNA reads TGTGCCAGCAGTTTATCTGGGCGCGAAAAACTGTTTTTT. Protein: CASSLSGREKLFF.

The sample holds a few counts of this clone. The V gene is TRBV2, the J gene TRBJ2-7; a weak D match, TRBD2 (5 bases). CDR1 is SNHLY, CDR2 FYNNEI, per germline. The ends were cut back, 1 base at V and 6 bases at J, with 7 bases in the middle. The CDR3 consists of 12 residues. Written as DNA, the CDR3 is TGTGCCAGCAGTGAAGACGGAGGCGAGCAGTACTTC. Translated, it gives CASSEDGGEQYF. The variable domain in full, with the rest retrieved from reference TRBV2 and TRBJ2-7, is EPEVTQTPSHQVTQMGQEVILRCVPISNHLYFYWYRQILGQKVEFLVSFYNNEISEKSEIFDDQFSVERPDGSNFTLKIRSTKLEDSAMYFCASSEDGGEQYFGPGTRLTVT.

The chain links TRBV12-2 to TRBJ1-2; the table calls TRBD1, which could not be checked here. TRBV12-2 is a documented pseudogene. This CDR3 is built from 9 residues. CDR3 sequence reads: CAGFDGYTF. Written as DNA, the CDR3 is TGTGCAGGCTTCGATGGCTACACCTTC.

The chain employs TRBV9 and TRBJ2-2; D unclear. Germline V gene sequence: CDR1 SGDLS, CDR2 YYNGEE. V lost 4 bases to trimming and J lost 5 bases, with 12 bases between them. CDR3 size: 14 residues. The CDR3 loop reads CASSPRTGTGELFF. The CDR3 region has the DNA TGTGCCAGCAGCCCTAGGACGGGTACCGGGGAGCTGTTTTTT.

The chain is built from TRBV18 and TRBJ2-1; D unresolved. The CDR3 has 12 amino acids. In germline, CDR1 is KGHSH, CDR2 LQKENI. The V end lost 5 bases, the J end lost 7 bases, and 9 bases lay between the germline ends. CDR3 in DNA: TGTGCCAGCTCATCCCGTGGGAATGAGCAGTTCTTC. Its protein product is CASSSRGNEQFF. The full variable domain, in which reference TRBV18 and TRBJ2-1 provide the parts outside the CDR3, is NAGVMQNPRHLVRRRGQEARLRCSPMKGHSHVYWYRQLPEEGLKFMVYLQKENIIDESGMPKERFSAEFPKEGPSILRIQQVVRGDSAAYFCASSSRGNEQFFGPGTRLTVL.

This chain connects TRBV29-1 to TRBJ1-4, with D unresolved. Trimming removed 5 bases from V and 3 bases from J, with 7 bases in between. The germline V gene has CDR1 SQVTM and CDR2 ANQGSEA. The CDR3 covers 12 residues. CDR3 region: CSVRLPNEKLFF. For the CDR3, the DNA is TGCAGCGTTAGACTGCCTAATGAAAAACTGTTTTTT. Variable domain in full (rest from reference TRBV29-1 and TRBJ1-4): SAVISQKPSRDICQRGTSLTIQCQVDSQVTMMFWYRQQPGQSLTLIATANQGSEATYESGFVIDKFPISRPNLTFSTLTVSNMSPEDSSIYLCSVRLPNEKLFFGSGTQLSVL.

V gene TRBV6-6 combines with J gene TRBJ1-5; a possible D gene is TRBD1 (6 bases). V lost 8 bases and J 1 base, leaving 9 bases between the germline ends. This CDR3 has 13 amino acids. Germline-derived CDR1 and CDR2 are MNHNY and SVGAGI (reference sequence). The CDR3 bases are TGTGCCAGCGGAGGACAGAGCAATCAGCCCCAGCATTTT. Protein sequence: CASGGQSNQPQHF.

V gene TRBV29-1 combines with J gene TRBJ1-2, with a tentative D call TRBD1 (5 bases). Trimming stripped 1 base from V and 6 bases from J, with 15 bases between. Per the germline V gene, CDR1 is SQVTM and CDR2 is ANQGSEA. The CDR3 spans 14 residues. The CDR3 coding sequence is TGCAGCGTTGAAGTTTCGGCCAGGGTGGATGGCTACACCTTC. Translated, it gives CSVEVSARVDGYTF.

The rearrangement uses TRBV20-1 and TRBJ1-1, with D unresolved. This CDR3 has 11 residues. Trimming shortened V by 1 base and J by 8 bases, and 8 bases separated the two germline ends. In germline, CDR1 is DFQATT, CDR2 SNEGSKA (reference sequence). This CDR3 is CSARVGFEAFF. As DNA, the CDR3 is TGCAGTGCTAGAGTAGGGTTCGAAGCTTTCTTT.

The chain employs TRBV10-3 and TRBJ2-2, with 7 bases lining up with TRBD1. Germline loops: CDR1 ENHRY, CDR2 SYGVKD. The CDR3 is 15 amino acids. V was clipped by 3 bases and J by 4 bases; unmatched bases: 5. As DNA, the CDR3 is TGTGCCATCAGTGAATACAGGGGTGGCACCGGGGAGCTGTTTTTT. This codes for CAISEYRGGTGELFF.

In this sample, this clone turned up once. The gene calls are TRBV4-3 and TRBJ2-2; 10 nucleotides align to TRBD2. Germline trimming cut 2 bases from V and 4 bases from J; bases unmatched to any gene: 4. This CDR3 has 16 amino acids. CDR1 is LGHNA and CDR2 is YSLEER in the germline V gene. The CDR3: CASSQPSGSGTGELFF. For the CDR3, the DNA is TGCGCCAGCAGCCAACCTAGCGGGAGTGGCACCGGGGAGCTGTTTTTT.

For the CDR3, the DNA is TGCGCCAGCAGCCGTACTTGGGCGGGGGGGCCGGAGACCCAGTACTTC. Translated: CASSRTWAGGPETQYF. This chain connects TRBV4-1 to TRBJ2-5; 9 bases align to TRBD2. There are 16 residues in the CDR3. Looked up from germline, CDR1 is MGHRA and CDR2 is YSYEKL. With 4 bases clipped from V and 5 bases from J, the junction kept 11 bases outside the gene matches.